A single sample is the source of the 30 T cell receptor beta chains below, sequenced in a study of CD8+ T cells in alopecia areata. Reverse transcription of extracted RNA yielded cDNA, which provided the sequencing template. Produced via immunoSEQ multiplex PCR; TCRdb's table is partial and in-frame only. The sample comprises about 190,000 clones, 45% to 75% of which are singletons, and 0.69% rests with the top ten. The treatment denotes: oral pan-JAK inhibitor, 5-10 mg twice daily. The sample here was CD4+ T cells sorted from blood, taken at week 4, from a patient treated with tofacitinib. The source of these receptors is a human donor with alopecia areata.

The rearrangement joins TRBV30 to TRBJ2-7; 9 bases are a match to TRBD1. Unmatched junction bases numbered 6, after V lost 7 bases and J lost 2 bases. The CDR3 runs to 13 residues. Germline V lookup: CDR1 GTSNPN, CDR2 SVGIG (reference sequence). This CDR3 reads CASSRDRAYEQYF. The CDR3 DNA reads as TGTGCCTCCAGCCGGGACAGGGCCTACGAGCAGTACTTC.

Written as DNA, the CDR3 is TGTGCCAGCAGCTTAGTTATCGGGAGGGCCTCGGGAGATACGCAGTATTTT. This sequence encodes CASSLVIGRASGDTQYF. The chain has TRBV7-2 and TRBJ2-3; 8 bases fit TRBD2. V shed 1 base, J shed 5 bases, and the junction held 11 bases outside the gene matches. The V gene's germline CDR1 is SGHTA and CDR2 FQGNSA. The CDR3 loop spans 17 amino acids.

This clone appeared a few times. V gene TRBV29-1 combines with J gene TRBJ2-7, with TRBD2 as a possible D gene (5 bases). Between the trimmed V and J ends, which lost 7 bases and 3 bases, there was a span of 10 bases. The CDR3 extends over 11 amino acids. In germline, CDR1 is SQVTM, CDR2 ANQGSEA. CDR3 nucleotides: TGCAGCGCCACCCGGGACTACGAGCAGTACTTC. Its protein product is CSATRDYEQYF.

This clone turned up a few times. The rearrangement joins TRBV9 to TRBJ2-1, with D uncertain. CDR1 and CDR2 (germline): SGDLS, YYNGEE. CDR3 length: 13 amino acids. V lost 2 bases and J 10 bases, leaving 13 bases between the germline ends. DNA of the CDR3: TGTGCCAGCAGCGTTGATTTCAGCAGGGAGCAGTTCTTC. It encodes CASSVDFSREQFF.

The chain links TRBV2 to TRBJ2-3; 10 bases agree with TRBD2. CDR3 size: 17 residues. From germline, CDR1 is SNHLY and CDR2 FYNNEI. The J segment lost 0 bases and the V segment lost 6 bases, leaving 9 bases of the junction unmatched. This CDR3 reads CASSTVAGGSSTDTQYF. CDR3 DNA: TGTGCCAGCAGCACAGTAGCGGGAGGCTCTAGCACAGATACGCAGTATTTT.

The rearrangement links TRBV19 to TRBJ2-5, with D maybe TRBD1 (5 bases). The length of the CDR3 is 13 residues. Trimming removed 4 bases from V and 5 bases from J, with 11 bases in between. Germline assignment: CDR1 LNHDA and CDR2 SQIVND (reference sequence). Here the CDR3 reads CASSTDRSETQYF. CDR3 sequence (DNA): TGTGCCAGTAGTACCGACAGATCGGAGACCCAGTACTTC.

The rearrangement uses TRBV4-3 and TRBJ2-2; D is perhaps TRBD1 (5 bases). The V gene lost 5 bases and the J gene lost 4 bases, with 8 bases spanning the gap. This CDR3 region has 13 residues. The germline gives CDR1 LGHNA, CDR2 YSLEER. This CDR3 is CASSIRVTGELFF. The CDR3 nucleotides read TGCGCCAGCAGCATCAGGGTCACCGGGGAGCTGTTTTTT.

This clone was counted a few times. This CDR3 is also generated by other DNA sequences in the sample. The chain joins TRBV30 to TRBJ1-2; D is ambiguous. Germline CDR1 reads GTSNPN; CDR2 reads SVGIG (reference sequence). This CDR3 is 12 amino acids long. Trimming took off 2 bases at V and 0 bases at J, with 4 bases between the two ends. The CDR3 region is CAWSPSNYGYTF. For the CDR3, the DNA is TGTGCCTGGAGTCCCTCTAACTATGGCTACACCTTC.

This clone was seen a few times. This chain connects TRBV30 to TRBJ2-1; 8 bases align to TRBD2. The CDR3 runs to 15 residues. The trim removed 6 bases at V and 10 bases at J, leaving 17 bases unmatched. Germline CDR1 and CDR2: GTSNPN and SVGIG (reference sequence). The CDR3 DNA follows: TGTGCCTGTGATGCCGGGACTAGACGAGGAGGAGAGCAGTTCTTC. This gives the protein CACDAGTRRGGEQFF.

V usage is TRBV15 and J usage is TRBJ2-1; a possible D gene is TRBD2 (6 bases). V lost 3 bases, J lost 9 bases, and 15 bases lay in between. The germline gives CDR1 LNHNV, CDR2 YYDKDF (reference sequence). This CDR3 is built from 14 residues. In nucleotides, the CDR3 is TGTGCCACCAGCAGGGGAATTGGGGGAGGTGAGCAGTTCTTC. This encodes CATSRGIGGGEQFF.

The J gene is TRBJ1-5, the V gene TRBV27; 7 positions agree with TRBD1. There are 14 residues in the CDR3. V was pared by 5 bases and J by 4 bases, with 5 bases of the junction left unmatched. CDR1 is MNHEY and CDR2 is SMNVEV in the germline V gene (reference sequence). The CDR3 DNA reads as TGTGCCAGCAGTCCCGACAGGGTAAATCAGCCCCAGCATTTT. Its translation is CASSPDRVNQPQHF.

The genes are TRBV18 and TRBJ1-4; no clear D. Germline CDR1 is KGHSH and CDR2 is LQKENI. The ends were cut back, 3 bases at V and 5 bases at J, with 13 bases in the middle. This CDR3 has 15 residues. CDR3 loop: CASSPWTGENEKLFF. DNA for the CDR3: TGTGCCAGCTCACCTTGGACCGGGGAGAATGAAAAACTGTTTTTT.

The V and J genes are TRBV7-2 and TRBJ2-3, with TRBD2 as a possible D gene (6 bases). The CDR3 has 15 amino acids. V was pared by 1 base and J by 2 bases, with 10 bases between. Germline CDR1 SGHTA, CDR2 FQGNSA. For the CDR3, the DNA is TGTGCCAGCAGCTTAGGCAGGAGGGCCACAGATACGCAGTATTTT. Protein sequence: CASSLGRRATDTQYF.

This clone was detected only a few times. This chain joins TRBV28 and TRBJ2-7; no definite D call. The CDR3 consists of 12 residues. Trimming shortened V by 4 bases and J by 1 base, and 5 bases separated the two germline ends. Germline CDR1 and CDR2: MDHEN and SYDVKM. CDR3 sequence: CASSYQSYEQYF. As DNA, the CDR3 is TGTGCCAGCAGTTACCAGTCCTACGAGCAGTACTTC.

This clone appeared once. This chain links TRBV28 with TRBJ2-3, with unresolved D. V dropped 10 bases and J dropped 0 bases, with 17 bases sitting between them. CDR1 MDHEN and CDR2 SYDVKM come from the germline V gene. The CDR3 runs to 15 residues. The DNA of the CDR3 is TGTGCCACTTTCCCCGCCAGGATTAGCACAGATACGCAGTATTTT. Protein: CATFPARISTDTQYF. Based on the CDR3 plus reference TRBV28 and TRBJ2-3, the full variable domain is DVKVTQSSRYLVKRTGEKVFLECVQDMDHENMFWYRQDPGLGLRLIYFSYDVKMKEKGDIPEGYSVSREKKERFSLILESASTNQTSMYLCATFPARISTDTQYFGPGTRLTVL.

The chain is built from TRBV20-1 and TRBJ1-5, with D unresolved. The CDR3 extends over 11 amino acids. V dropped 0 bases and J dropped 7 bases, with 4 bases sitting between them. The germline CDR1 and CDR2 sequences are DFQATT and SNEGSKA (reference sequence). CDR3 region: CSARDEQPQHF. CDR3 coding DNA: TGCAGTGCTAGAGACGAGCAGCCCCAGCATTTT.

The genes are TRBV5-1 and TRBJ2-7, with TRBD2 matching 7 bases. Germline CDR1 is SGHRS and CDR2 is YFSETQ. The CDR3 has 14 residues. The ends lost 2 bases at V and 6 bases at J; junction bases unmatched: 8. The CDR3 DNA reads TGCGCCAGCAGCTTCGTATTGGGAGGGGTCGAGCAGTACTTC. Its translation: CASSFVLGGVEQYF.

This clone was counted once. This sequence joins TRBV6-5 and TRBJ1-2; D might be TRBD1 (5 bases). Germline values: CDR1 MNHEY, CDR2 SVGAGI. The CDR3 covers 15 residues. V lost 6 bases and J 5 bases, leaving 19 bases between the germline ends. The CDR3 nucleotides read TGTGCCAGCAGCCGATCTGACAGTACTCCTTATGGCTACACCTTC. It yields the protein CASSRSDSTPYGYTF.

The CDR3 nucleotides read TGCGCCAGCAGCTGGGGGACTAGCGTAGGAGATACGCAGTATTTT. Its translation is CASSWGTSVGDTQYF. The chain recombines TRBV5-1 with TRBJ2-3; 10 nucleotides match TRBD2. CDR1 SGHRS and CDR2 YFSETQ come from the germline V gene. This CDR3 has 15 residues. After removal of 3 bases from V and 5 bases from J, the junction contained 6 bases not matched to a gene.

CDR3 in DNA: TGTGCCAGCACCCGGGGCCAGAACTATGGCTACACCTTC. Its protein product is CASTRGQNYGYTF. The chain links TRBV5-4 to TRBJ1-2; D might be TRBD1 (5 bases). The V gene's germline CDR1 is SGHNT and CDR2 YYREEE (reference sequence). This CDR3 has 13 residues. Trimming removed 6 bases from V and 2 bases from J, with 11 bases in between.

The CDR3 region has the DNA TGTGCCAGCAGCAGAAGACAGGGGGCCTTTGAAGCTTTCTTT. Translation gives CASSRRQGAFEAFF. V is TRBV7-2 and J is TRBJ1-1; 10 nucleotides agree with TRBD1. This CDR3 comprises 14 residues. The germline gives CDR1 SGHTA, CDR2 FQGNSA. The V gene end was trimmed by 5 bases and the J gene end by 7 bases; junction bases not matched to a gene: 7.

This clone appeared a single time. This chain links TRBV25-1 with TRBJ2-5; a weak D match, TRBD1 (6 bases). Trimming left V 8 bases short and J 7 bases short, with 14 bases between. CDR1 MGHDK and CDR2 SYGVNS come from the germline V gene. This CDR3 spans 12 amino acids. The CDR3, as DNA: TGTGCCAGCGTAGGGGGACGCCTGACCCAGTACTTC. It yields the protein CASVGGRLTQYF. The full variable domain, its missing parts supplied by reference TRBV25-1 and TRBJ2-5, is EADIYQTPRYLVIGTGKKITLECSQTMGHDKMYWYQQDPGMELHLIHYSYGVNSTEKGDLSSESTVSRIRTEHFPLTLESARPSHTSQYLCASVGGRLTQYFGPGTRLLVL.

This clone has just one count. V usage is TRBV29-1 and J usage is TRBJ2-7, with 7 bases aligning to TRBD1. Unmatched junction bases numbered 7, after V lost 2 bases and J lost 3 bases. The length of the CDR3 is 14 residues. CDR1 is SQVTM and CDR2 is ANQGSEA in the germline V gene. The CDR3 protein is CSVERGTVGYEQYF. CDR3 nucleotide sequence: TGCAGCGTTGAAAGAGGGACAGTTGGCTACGAGCAGTACTTC.

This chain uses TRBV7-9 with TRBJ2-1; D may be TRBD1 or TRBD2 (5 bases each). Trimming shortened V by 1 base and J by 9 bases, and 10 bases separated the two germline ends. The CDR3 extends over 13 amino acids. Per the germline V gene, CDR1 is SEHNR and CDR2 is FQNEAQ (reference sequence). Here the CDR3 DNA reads TGTGCCAGCAGCTTAGGGGGGAACTCTGAGCAGTTCTTC. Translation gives CASSLGGNSEQFF.

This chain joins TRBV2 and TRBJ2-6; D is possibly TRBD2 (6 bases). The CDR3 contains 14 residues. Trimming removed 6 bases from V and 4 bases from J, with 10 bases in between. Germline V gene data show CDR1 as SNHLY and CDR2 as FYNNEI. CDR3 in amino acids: CASRAGMGANVLTF. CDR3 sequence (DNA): TGTGCCAGCAGGGCGGGGATGGGGGCCAACGTCCTGACTTTC.

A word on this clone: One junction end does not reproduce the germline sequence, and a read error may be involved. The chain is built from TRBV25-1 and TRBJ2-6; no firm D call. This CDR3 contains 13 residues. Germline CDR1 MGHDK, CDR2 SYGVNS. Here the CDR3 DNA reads TGTGCCAGCAGGGAATCTGGGGCCAACGTCCTGACTTTC. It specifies CASRESGANVLTF. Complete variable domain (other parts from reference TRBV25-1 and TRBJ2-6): EADIYQTPRYLVIGTGKKITLECSQTMGHDKMYWYQQDPGMELHLIHYSYGVNSTEKGDLSSESTVSRIRTEHFPLTLESARPSHTSQYLCASRESGANVLTFGAGSRLTVL.

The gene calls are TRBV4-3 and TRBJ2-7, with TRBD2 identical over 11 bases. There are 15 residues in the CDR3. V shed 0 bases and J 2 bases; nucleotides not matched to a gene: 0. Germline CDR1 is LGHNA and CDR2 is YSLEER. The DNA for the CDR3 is TGCGCCAGCAGCCAAGAACTAGCGGGGGCCTACGAGCAGTACTTC. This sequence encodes CASSQELAGAYEQYF.

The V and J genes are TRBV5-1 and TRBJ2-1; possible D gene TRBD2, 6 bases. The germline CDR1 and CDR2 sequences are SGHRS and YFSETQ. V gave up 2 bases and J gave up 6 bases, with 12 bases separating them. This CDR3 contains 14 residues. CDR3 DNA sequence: TGCGCCAGCAGCTTAGGGACTGTCTCCAATGAGCAGTTCTTC. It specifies CASSLGTVSNEQFF.

CDR3 region: CAIGPPAGNTIYF. DNA for the CDR3: TGTGCCATCGGCCCACCAGCTGGAAACACCATATATTTT. The rearrangement uses TRBV10-3 and TRBJ1-3, with D uncertain. The CDR3 sequence is 13 residues long. V lost 8 bases and J lost 2, with 10 bases in between. The germline V gene encodes CDR1 ENHRY and CDR2 SYGVKD.

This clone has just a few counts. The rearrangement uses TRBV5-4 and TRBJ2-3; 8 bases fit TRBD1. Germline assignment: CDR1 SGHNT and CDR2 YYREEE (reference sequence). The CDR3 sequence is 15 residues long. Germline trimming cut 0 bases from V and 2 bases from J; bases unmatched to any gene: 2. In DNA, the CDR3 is TGTGCCAGCAGCTTGGGACAGGGGCCCACAGATACGCAGTATTTT. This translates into CASSLGQGPTDTQYF.